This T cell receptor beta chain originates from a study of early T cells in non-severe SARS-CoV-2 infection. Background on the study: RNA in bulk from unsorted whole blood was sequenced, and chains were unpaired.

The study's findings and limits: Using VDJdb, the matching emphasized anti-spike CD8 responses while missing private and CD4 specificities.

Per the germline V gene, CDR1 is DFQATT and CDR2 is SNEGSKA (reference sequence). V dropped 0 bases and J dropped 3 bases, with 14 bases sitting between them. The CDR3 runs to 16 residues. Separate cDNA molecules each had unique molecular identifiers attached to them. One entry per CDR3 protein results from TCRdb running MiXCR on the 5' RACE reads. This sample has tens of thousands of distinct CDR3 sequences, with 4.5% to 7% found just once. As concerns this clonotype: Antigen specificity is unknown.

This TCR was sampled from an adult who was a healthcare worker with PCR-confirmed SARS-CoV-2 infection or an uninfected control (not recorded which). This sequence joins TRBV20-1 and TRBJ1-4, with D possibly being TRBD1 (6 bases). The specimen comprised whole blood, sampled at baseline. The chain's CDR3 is CSARDRVTGSNEKLFF. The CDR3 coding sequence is TGCAGTGCTAGAGACCGGGTGACAGGATCTAATGAAAAACTGTTTTTT.